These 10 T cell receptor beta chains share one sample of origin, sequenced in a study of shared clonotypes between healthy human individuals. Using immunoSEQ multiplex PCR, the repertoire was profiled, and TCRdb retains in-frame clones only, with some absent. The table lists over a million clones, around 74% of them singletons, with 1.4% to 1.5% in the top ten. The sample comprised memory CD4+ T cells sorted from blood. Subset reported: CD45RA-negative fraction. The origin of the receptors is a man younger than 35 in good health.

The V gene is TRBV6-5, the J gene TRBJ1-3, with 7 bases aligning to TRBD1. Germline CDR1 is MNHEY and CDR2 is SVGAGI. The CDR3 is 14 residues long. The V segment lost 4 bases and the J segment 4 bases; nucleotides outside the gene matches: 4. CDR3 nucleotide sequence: TGTGCCAGCAGTTCTAGACAGGGAGGAAACACCATATATTTT. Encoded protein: CASSSRQGGNTIYF.

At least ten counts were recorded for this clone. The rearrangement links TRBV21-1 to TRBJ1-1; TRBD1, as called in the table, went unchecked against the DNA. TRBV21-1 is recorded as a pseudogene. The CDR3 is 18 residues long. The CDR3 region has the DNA TGTGCCAGCAGCCTCCAGGTTAGGGGGCAATTACTAAACACTGAAGCTTTCTTT. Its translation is CASSLQVRGQLLNTEAFF.

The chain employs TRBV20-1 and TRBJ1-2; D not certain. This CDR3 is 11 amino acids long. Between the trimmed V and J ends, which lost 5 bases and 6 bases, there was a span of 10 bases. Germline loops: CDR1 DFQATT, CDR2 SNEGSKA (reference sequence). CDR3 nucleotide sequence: TGCAGTGCTTCCCCTCGTGATGGCTACACCTTC. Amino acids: CSASPRDGYTF.

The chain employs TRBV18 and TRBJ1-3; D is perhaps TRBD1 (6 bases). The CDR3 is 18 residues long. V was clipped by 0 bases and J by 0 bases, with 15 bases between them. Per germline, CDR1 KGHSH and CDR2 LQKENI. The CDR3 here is CASSPPRPGQTSGNTIYF. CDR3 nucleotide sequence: TGTGCCAGCTCACCACCGCGTCCGGGACAAACCTCTGGAAACACCATATATTTT.

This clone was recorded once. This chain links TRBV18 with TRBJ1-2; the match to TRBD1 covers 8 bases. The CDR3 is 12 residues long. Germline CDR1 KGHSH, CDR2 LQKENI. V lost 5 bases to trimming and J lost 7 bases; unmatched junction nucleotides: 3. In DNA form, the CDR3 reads TGTGCCAGCTCAGAGGACAGGGCTGGCTACACCTTC. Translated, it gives CASSEDRAGYTF.

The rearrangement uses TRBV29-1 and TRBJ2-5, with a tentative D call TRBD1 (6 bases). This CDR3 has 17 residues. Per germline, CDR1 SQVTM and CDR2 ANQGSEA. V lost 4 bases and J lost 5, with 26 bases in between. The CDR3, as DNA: TGCAGCGTTGGTATGGTTGGGGGCAGGAGATTGGGTGAGACCCAGTACTTC. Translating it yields CSVGMVGGRRLGETQYF.

CDR3 amino acids: CASSPTGWGYGYTF. Written as DNA, the CDR3 is TGTGCCAGCAGCCCGACAGGGTGGGGCTATGGCTACACCTTC. The chain has TRBV14 and TRBJ1-2; 7 bases are a match to TRBD1. J was trimmed by 4 bases and V by 4 bases; bases with no gene match: 6. CDR1 and CDR2 from the germline V gene are SGHDN and FVKESK. CDR3 length: 14 residues.

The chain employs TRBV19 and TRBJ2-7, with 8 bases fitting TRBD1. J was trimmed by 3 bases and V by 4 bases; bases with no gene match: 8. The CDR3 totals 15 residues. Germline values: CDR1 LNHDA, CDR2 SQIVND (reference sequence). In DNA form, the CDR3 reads TGTGCCAGTAGTAGCTGGGCAGGGGGCTTCTACGAGCAGTACTTC. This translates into CASSSWAGGFYEQYF.

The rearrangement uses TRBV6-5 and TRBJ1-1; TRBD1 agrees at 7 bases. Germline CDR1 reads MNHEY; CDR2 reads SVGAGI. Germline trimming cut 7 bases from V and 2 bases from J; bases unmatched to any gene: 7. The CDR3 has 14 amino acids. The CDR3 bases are TGTGCCAGCAAACCAGGACAGGCCAACACTGAAGCTTTCTTT. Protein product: CASKPGQANTEAFF.

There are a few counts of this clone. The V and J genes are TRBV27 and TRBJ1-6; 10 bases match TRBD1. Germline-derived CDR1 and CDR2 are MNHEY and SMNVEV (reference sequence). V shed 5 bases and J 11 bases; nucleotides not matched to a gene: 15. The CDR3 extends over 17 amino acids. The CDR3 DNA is TGTGCCAGCAGTCCGCCCCGGGACAGGGGCATAGTGGCACCCCTCCACTTT. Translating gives CASSPPRDRGIVAPLHF.